One and the same sample provided the 20 T cell receptor beta chains below, sequenced in a study of T cell clusters in autoimmune cytopenias. TRB rearrangements were amplified by touch-down multiplex PCR with mixed TRB-A/B primers. TCRdb re-called the multiplex PCR reads; every CDR3 protein appears as one record, without DNA. Its listing shows around 11,000 distinct CDR3 sequences. TRB amplification used 250 ng of peripheral blood genomic DNA. These data also featured in a second study, about T cell repertoires in aging, cancer and after chemotherapy.

The specimen was peripheral blood. The source is a human donor in good health.

This chain joins TRBV6-6 and TRBJ2-5; TCRdb's D gene call, TRBD1, goes unchecked for lack of DNA. Germline V CDR1 and CDR2: MNHNY, SVGAGI (reference sequence). This CDR3 is 15 amino acids long. The CDR3 spells CASSFGQGTRETQYF.

This chain uses TRBV7-6 with TRBJ2-3; TCRdb picks TRBD2, but there is no DNA to check that call. Germline CDR1 SGHVS, CDR2 FNYEAQ. The CDR3 contains 15 residues. The CDR3: CASSATLATTDTQYF.

The V and J genes are TRBV27 and TRBJ2-2; with no DNA, the TCRdb D assignment of TRBD1 cannot be verified. In germline, CDR1 is MNHEY, CDR2 SMNVEV (reference sequence). This CDR3 is 16 amino acids long. This chain's CDR3 is CASSLGRGPTGGELFF.

This clonotype registers medium-sized (0.01 to 0.1%) by frequency. V is TRBV19 and J is TRBJ2-3; lacking DNA, the TRBD2 call made by TCRdb goes unchecked. The CDR3 has 15 residues. Germline CDR1 reads LNHDA; CDR2 reads SQIVND (reference sequence). CDR3 protein: CAIPGASGSTDTQYF. The full variable domain, rest sourced from reference TRBV19 and TRBJ2-3, is DGGITQSPKYLFRKEGQNVTLSCEQNLNHDAMYWYRQDPGQGLRLIYYSQIVNDFQKGDIAEGYSVSREKKESFPLTVTSAQKNPTAFYLCAIPGASGSTDTQYFGPGTRLTVL.

The rearrangement joins TRBV30 to TRBJ1-1; the TRBD1 assignment by TCRdb is unverifiable without DNA. CDR1 is GTSNPN, CDR2 SVGIG, per germline (reference sequence). This CDR3 comprises 14 residues. CDR3 sequence reads: CAGGEGIINTEAFF.

This chain joins TRBV11-2 and TRBJ2-2; TCRdb selects TRBD1, and the lack of DNA leaves this call unchecked. The germline V gene has CDR1 SGHAT and CDR2 FQNNGV. CDR3 length: 18 residues. The CDR3 loop reads CASSPTPGDHANTGELFF. Supplemented by reference TRBV11-2 and TRBJ2-2, the full variable domain reads EAGVAQSPRYKIIEKRQSVAFWCNPISGHATLYWYQQILGQGPKLLIQFQNNGVVDDSQLPKDRFSAERLKGVDSTLKIQPAKLEDSAVYLCASSPTPGDHANTGELFFGEGSRLTVL.

J is TRBJ2-7 and V is TRBV7-6; TCRdb reports TRBD1, a call that lacks DNA to check it against. Germline values: CDR1 SGHVS, CDR2 FNYEAQ. The CDR3 length is 13 residues. CDR3: CASRGTDRSEQYF.

The chain couples TRBV6-1 to TRBJ1-5; lacking DNA, the TRBD1 call made by TCRdb goes unchecked. Germline CDR1 is MNHNS and CDR2 is SASEGT. This CDR3 region has 15 residues. This CDR3 reads CASRPGQGSNQPQHF.

This chain joins TRBV20-1 and TRBJ2-1; as DNA is missing, the TRBD1 call by TCRdb cannot be tested. Germline V gives CDR1 DFQATT, CDR2 SNEGSKA (reference sequence). This CDR3 is built from 18 residues. The CDR3 is CSARDHNGPPSSYNEQFF.

CDR3 residues: CASSPLGLAGSQETQYF. The genes are TRBV18 and TRBJ2-5; absent DNA, TCRdb's TRBD2 call cannot be checked. Germline CDR1 reads KGHSH; CDR2 reads LQKENI. The CDR3 spans 17 residues.

Judged by frequency, this clonotype is medium-sized. The gene calls are TRBV12-3 or TRBV12-4 and TRBJ2-5; absent DNA, TCRdb's TRBD1 call cannot be checked. The CDR3 runs 15 residues. The CDR3 spells CASSFSQGSGETQYF.

The V gene is TRBV12-3 or TRBV12-4, the J gene TRBJ2-3; TCRdb gives TRBD2 as the D gene, but with no DNA this cannot be confirmed. The CDR3 runs to 17 residues. The CDR3 here is CASSLDLAGGPTDTQYF.

This rearrangement joins TRBV30 to TRBJ2-1; TCRdb selects TRBD1, and the lack of DNA leaves this call unchecked. CDR3 size: 14 residues. Per the germline V gene, CDR1 is GTSNPN and CDR2 is SVGIG (reference sequence). CDR3 region: CASSLRGGRNEQFF.

This sequence joins TRBV30 and TRBJ1-2; without DNA, the TCRdb call of TRBD1 cannot be checked. The CDR3 covers 15 residues. Germline CDR1 is GTSNPN and CDR2 is SVGIG (reference sequence). The CDR3 here is CAWTLTGQGGGGYTF.

V and J are TRBV6-2 or TRBV6-3 and TRBJ2-2; TCRdb's D call of TRBD2 is untestable without DNA. Germline V gives CDR1 MNHEY, CDR2 SVGEGT. The CDR3 contains 17 residues. The CDR3 reads CASSRTSGGARTGELFF.

This clonotype is identified as medium-sized (0.01 to 0.1%) from frequency. The chain has TRBV19 and TRBJ2-3; TCRdb picks TRBD2, but there is no DNA to check that call. CDR3 size: 14 residues. Germline V gene sequence: CDR1 LNHDA, CDR2 SQIVND (reference sequence). CDR3 loop: CASSILAGVDTQYF.

J is TRBJ2-2 and V is TRBV24-1; without DNA, the TCRdb call of TRBD1 cannot be checked. CDR1 is KGHDR, CDR2 SFDVKD, per germline. The CDR3 is made up of 11 amino acids. CDR3 residues: CATGDPGELFF.

The chain has TRBV6-5 and TRBJ2-5; TCRdb's assignment of TRBD1 cannot be checked, as there is no DNA. Germline V CDR1 and CDR2: MNHEY, SVGAGI. CDR3 size: 16 residues. The chain's CDR3 is CASSSLPGGGAYEQYF.

The chain links TRBV29-1 to TRBJ1-4; TCRdb calls TRBD1, which cannot be checked without DNA. CDR1 SQVTM and CDR2 ANQGSEA come from the germline V gene. The CDR3 is made up of 13 amino acids. CDR3 residues: CSVGGQGDEKLFF.

This chain connects TRBV30 to TRBJ2-7; the D call from TCRdb, TRBD2, cannot be confirmed without DNA. The CDR3 spans 15 residues. CDR1 is GTSNPN, CDR2 SVGIG, per germline (reference sequence). The CDR3: CAWSSGQGLGYEQYF.